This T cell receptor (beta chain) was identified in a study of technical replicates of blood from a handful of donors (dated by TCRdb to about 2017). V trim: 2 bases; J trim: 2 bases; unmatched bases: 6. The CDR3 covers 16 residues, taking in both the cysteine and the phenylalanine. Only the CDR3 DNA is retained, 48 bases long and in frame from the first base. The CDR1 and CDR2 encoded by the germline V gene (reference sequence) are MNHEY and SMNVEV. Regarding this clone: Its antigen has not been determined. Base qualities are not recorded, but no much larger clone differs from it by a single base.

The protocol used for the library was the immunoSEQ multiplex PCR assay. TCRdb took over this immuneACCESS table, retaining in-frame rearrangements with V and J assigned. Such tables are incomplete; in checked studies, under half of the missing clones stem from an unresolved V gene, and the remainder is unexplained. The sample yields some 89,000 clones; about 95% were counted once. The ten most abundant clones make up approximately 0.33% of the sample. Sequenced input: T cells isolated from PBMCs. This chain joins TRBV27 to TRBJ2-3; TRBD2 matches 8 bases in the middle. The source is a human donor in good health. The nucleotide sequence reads TGTGCCAGCAGTTTACTAAAGCGGGAGTTCACAGATACGCAGTATTTT. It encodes CASSLLKREFTDTQYF.